These T cell receptor beta chains were read from a single sample in a study of OX40 agonist ivuxolimab in advanced cancers. Generated by immunoSEQ multiplex PCR, the TCRdb table keeps only in-frame clones and is missing some. This table has 150,000 to 170,000 clones, approximately 94% appearing once. The starting material was CD4+ or CD8+ T cells sorted from blood, obtained in a trial of the OX40 agonist ivuxolimab. The receptors were sampled from an adult with an advanced solid tumor such as melanoma, head and neck, liver or kidney cancer. CDR3s include the opening cysteine and the closing phenylalanine or tryptophan. Fields, in order: CDR3 length, V gene, D gene, clone size, J gene, CDR3 DNA, CDR3 protein. A D gene is named only where the DNA matches it firmly. The size entry is marked missing in some rows and otherwise reads once, few, many or a size class.

cdr3_length: 14
v_call: TRBV5-1
d_call: .
clone_size: .
j_call: TRBJ1-1
cdr3_nt: TGCGCCAGCAGCTTGGCGTTAGGAAACACTGAAGCTTTCTTT
cdr3_aa: CASSLALGNTEAFF

cdr3_length: 14
v_call: TRBV19
d_call: .
clone_size: .
j_call: TRBJ2-3
cdr3_nt: TGTGCCAGTAGTAAGGGGGGGTACGGAGATACGCAGTATTTT
cdr3_aa: CASSKGGYGDTQYF

cdr3_length: 17
v_call: TRBV28
d_call: TRBD1
clone_size: .
j_call: TRBJ1-5
cdr3_nt: TGTGCCAGCACCTCACGGCCAGGGGGGAAAAGCAATCAGCCCCAGCATTTT
cdr3_aa: CASTSRPGGKSNQPQHF

cdr3_length: 16
v_call: TRBV5-3
d_call: TRBD1
clone_size: few
j_call: TRBJ2-7
cdr3_nt: TGTGCCAGAGAACCTAGACAGGGTGTCAGCTCCTACGAGCAGTACTTC
cdr3_aa: CAREPRQGVSSYEQYF

cdr3_length: 16
v_call: TRBV7-8
d_call: .
clone_size: once
j_call: TRBJ1-6
cdr3_nt: TGTGCCAGCAGCTTCCCTCGGCTGAGCTATAATTCACCCCTCCACTTT
cdr3_aa: CASSFPRLSYNSPLHF

cdr3_length: 15
v_call: TRBV6-5
d_call: .
clone_size: .
j_call: TRBJ1-1
cdr3_nt: TGTGCCAGCAGTTCGCCGCGGGGGGCGAACACTGAAGCTTTCTTT
cdr3_aa: CASSSPRGANTEAFF

cdr3_length: 13
v_call: TRBV10-2
d_call: .
clone_size: .
j_call: TRBJ2-7
cdr3_nt: TGCGCCAGCAGCCTGTATATAATTGGCGAGCAGTACTTC
cdr3_aa: CASSLYIIGEQYF

cdr3_length: 12
v_call: TRBV29-1
d_call: .
clone_size: .
j_call: TRBJ2-7
cdr3_nt: TGCAGCGCCTCCGGGACAAACTACGAGCAGTACTTC
cdr3_aa: CSASGTNYEQYF

cdr3_length: 11
v_call: TRBV29-1
d_call: TRBD1
clone_size: .
j_call: TRBJ1-2
cdr3_nt: TGCAGCGTTGGGGACAGCTATGGCTACACCTTC
cdr3_aa: CSVGDSYGYTF

cdr3_length: 15
v_call: TRBV15
d_call: .
clone_size: .
j_call: TRBJ1-5
cdr3_nt: TGTGCCACCAGCAGTTCCAGGGCCAGCAATCAGCCCCAGCATTTT
cdr3_aa: CATSSSRASNQPQHF

cdr3_length: 12
v_call: TRBV5-4
d_call: TRBD2
clone_size: .
j_call: TRBJ2-5
cdr3_nt: TGTGCCGGGGGGCTAGCGGGAGAATCCCAGTACTTC
cdr3_aa: CAGGLAGESQYF

cdr3_length: 16
v_call: TRBV4-2
d_call: TRBD2
clone_size: .
j_call: TRBJ2-7
cdr3_nt: TGTGCCAGCAGCCAAGAAGTCAGCGGGAGACTGCACGAGCAGTACTTC
cdr3_aa: CASSQEVSGRLHEQYF

cdr3_length: 14
v_call: TRBV7-9
d_call: .
clone_size: .
j_call: TRBJ2-7
cdr3_nt: TGTGCCAGCAGCTTAGGGCTAGCGCCCTACGAGCAGTACTTC
cdr3_aa: CASSLGLAPYEQYF

cdr3_length: 13
v_call: TRBV19
d_call: .
clone_size: .
j_call: TRBJ1-5
cdr3_nt: TGTGCCAGTAGTATAGACGGGGTAAGGCCCCAGCATTTT
cdr3_aa: CASSIDGVRPQHF

cdr3_length: 15
v_call: TRBV5-5
d_call: .
clone_size: .
j_call: TRBJ1-1
cdr3_nt: TGTGCCAGCAAGGGGCCTCGGGGAGTGAACACTGAAGCTTTCTTT
cdr3_aa: CASKGPRGVNTEAFF

cdr3_length: 14
v_call: TRBV7-7
d_call: TRBD2
clone_size: .
j_call: TRBJ2-1
cdr3_nt: TGTGCTAGCAGCTTAGCAGGACTAGCACAGGAGCAGTTCTTC
cdr3_aa: CASSLAGLAQEQFF

cdr3_length: 14
v_call: TRBV11-2
d_call: .
clone_size: .
j_call: TRBJ2-7
cdr3_nt: TGTGCCAGCAGCTCCATAGGGGGACCCTACGAGCAGTACTTC
cdr3_aa: CASSSIGGPYEQYF

cdr3_length: 16
v_call: TRBV15
d_call: .
clone_size: .
j_call: TRBJ2-7
cdr3_nt: TGTGCCACCAGCAGAGGAACCCCAGGGGCTACGGGCGAGCAGTACTTC
cdr3_aa: CATSRGTPGATGEQYF

cdr3_length: 20
v_call: TRBV14
d_call: TRBD2
clone_size: .
j_call: TRBJ2-7
cdr3_nt: TGTGCCAGCAGCCAAGATCGACCCGGACTAGCGGGCCTACACACCTACGAGCAGTACTTC
cdr3_aa: CASSQDRPGLAGLHTYEQYF

cdr3_length: 14
v_call: TRBV10-3
d_call: .
clone_size: .
j_call: TRBJ2-1
cdr3_nt: TGTGCCATCAGCCGGGCCACGGACCTCAATGAGCAGTTCTTC
cdr3_aa: CAISRATDLNEQFF

cdr3_length: 14
v_call: TRBV6-5
d_call: TRBD1
clone_size: .
j_call: TRBJ1-4
cdr3_nt: TGTGCCAGCAGCAGACAGGGGAGGGATGAAAAACTGTTTTTT
cdr3_aa: CASSRQGRDEKLFF

cdr3_length: 11
v_call: TRBV9
d_call: .
clone_size: .
j_call: TRBJ1-1
cdr3_nt: TGTGCCAGCAGCGACGGGGGAGAAGCTTTCTTT
cdr3_aa: CASSDGGEAFF

cdr3_length: 13
v_call: TRBV19
d_call: .
clone_size: .
j_call: TRBJ2-5
cdr3_nt: TGTGCCAGTAGTATCCCAGATCAAGAGACCCAGTACTTC
cdr3_aa: CASSIPDQETQYF

cdr3_length: 15
v_call: TRBV7-2
d_call: .
clone_size: .
j_call: TRBJ1-5
cdr3_nt: TGTGCCAGCAGCTTAGGGCCAGGGGTAGGGCAGCCCCAGCATTTT
cdr3_aa: CASSLGPGVGQPQHF

cdr3_length: 12
v_call: TRBV5-1
d_call: .
clone_size: once
j_call: TRBJ2-3
cdr3_nt: TGCGCCAGCAGCACTAGCCGGGATACGCAGTATTTT
cdr3_aa: CASSTSRDTQYF